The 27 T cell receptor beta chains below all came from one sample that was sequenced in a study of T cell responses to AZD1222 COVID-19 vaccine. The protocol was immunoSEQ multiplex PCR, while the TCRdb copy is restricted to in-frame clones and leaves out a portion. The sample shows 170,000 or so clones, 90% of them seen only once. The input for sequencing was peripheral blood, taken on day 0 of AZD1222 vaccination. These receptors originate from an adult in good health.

CDR3 bases: TGTGCCAGCAGAGAAAGACCTCTCGTGGACTGGGATTATAATTCACCCCTCCACTTT. It encodes CASRERPLVDWDYNSPLHF. The rearrangement links TRBV6-1 to TRBJ1-6; the D is unclear. Between the trimmed V and J ends, which lost 6 bases and 4 bases, there was a span of 25 bases. The CDR3 is 19 amino acids. Germline V gene lookup returns CDR1 MNHNS and CDR2 SASEGT.

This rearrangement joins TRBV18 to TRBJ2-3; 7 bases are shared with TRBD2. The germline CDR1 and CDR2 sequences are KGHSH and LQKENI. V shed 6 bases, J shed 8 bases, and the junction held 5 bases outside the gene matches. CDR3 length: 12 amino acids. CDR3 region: CASSSLASTQYF. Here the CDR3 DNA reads TGTGCCAGCTCGTCACTAGCGAGTACGCAGTATTTT.

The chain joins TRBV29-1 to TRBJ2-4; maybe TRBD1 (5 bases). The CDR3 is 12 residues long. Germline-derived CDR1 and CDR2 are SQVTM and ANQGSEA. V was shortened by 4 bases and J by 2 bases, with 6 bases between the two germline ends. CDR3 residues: CSVAGTKNIQYF. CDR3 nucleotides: TGCAGCGTTGCAGGGACCAAAAACATTCAGTACTTC.

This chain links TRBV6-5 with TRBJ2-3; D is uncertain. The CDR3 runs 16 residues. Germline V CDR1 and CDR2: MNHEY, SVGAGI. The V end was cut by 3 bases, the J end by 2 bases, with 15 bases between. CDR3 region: CASSYPLGRHTDTQYF. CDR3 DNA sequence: TGTGCCAGCAGTTATCCCCTGGGCAGGCACACAGATACGCAGTATTTT.

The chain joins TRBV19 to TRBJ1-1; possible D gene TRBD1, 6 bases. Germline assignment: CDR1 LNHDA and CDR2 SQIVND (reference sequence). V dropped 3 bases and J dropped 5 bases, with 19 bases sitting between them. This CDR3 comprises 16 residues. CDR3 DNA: TGTGCCAGTAGTATTTACGATGGATCAGGGGCAACTGAAGCTTTCTTT. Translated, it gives CASSIYDGSGATEAFF.

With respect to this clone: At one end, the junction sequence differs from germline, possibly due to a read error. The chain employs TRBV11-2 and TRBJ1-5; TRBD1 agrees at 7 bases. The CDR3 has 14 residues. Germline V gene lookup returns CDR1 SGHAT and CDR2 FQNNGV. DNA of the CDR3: TGTGCCAGCAGCCTAGACAGGGGCAATCAGCCCCAGCATTTT. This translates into CASSLDRGNQPQHF.

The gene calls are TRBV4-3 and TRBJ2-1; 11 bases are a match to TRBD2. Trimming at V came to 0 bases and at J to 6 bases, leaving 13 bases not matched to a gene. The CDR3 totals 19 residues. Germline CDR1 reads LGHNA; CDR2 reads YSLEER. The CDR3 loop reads CASSQEMVSGTSGTNEQFF. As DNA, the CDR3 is TGCGCCAGCAGCCAAGAGATGGTATCCGGGACTAGCGGCACCAATGAGCAGTTCTTC.

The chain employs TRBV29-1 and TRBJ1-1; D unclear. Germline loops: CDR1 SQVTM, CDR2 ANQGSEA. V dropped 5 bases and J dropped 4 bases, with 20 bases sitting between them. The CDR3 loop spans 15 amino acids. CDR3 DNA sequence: TGCAGCGTTCGAGCGGACGGAACGGTGGGCACTGAAGCTTTCTTT. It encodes CSVRADGTVGTEAFF.

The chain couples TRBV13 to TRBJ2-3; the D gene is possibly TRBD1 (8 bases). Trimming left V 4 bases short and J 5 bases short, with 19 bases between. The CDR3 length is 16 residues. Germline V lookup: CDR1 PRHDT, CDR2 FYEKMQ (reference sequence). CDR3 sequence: CASSSRTGRGGDTQYF. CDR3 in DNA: TGTGCCAGCAGCTCAAGGACAGGGAGGGGAGGAGATACGCAGTATTTT. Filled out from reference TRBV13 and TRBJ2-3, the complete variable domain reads AAGVIQSPRHLIKEKRETATLKCYPIPRHDTVYWYQQGPGQDPQFLISFYEKMQSDKGSIPDRFSAQQFSDYHSELNMSSLELGDSALYFCASSSRTGRGGDTQYFGPGTRLTVL.

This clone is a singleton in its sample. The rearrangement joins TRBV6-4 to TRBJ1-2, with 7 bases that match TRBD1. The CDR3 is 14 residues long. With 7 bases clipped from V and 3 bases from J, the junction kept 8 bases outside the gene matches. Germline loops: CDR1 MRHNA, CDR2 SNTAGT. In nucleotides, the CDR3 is TGTGCCAGCAAGAAGACAGGGCTACACTATGGCTACACCTTC. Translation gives CASKKTGLHYGYTF.

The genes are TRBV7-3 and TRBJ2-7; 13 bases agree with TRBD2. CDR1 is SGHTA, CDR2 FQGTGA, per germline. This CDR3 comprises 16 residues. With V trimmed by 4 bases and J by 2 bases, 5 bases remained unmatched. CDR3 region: CASSSVGLAGAYEQYF. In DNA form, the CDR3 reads TGTGCCAGCAGCTCCGTCGGACTAGCGGGGGCCTACGAGCAGTACTTC.

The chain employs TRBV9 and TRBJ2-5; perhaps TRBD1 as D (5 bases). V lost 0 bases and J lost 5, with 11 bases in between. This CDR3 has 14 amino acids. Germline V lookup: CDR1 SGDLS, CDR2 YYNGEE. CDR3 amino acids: CASSVEGVRETQYF. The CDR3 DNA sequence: TGTGCCAGCAGCGTAGAAGGGGTGAGGGAGACCCAGTACTTC.

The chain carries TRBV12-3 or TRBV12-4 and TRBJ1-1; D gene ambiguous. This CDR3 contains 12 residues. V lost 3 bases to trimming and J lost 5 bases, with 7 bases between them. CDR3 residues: CASSFTGTEAFF. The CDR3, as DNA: TGTGCCAGCAGTTTCACGGGTACTGAAGCTTTCTTT.

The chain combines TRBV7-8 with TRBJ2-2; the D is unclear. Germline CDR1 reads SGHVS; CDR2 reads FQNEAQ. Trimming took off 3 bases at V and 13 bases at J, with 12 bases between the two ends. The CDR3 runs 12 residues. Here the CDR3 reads CASSLEWTGLFF. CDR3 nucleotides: TGTGCCAGCAGCTTGGAATGGACGGGGCTGTTTTTT.

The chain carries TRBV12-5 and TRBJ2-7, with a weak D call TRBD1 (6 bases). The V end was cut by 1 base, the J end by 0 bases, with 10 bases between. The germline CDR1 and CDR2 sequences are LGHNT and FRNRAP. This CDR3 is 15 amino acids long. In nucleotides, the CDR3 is TGTGCTAGTGGTTTGGGTCAGGGGCTCTCCTACGAGCAGTACTTC. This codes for CASGLGQGLSYEQYF. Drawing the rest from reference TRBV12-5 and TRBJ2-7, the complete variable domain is DARVTQTPRHKVTEMGQEVTMRCQPILGHNTVFWYRQTMMQGLELLAYFRNRAPLDDSGMPKDRFSAEMPDATLATLKIQPSEPRDSAVYFCASGLGQGLSYEQYFGPGTRLTVT.

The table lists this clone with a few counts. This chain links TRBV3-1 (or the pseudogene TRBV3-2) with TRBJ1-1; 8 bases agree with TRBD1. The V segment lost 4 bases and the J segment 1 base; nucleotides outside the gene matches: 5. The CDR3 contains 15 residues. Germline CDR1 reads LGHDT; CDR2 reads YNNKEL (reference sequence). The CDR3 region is CASSPLGQGNTEAFF. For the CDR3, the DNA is TGTGCCAGCAGCCCACTCGGACAGGGGAACACTGAAGCTTTCTTT.

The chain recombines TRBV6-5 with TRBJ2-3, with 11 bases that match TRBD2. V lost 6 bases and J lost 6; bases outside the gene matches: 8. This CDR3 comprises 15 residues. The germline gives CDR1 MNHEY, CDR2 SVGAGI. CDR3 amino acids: CASRRIAGGLDTQYF. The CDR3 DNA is TGTGCCAGCAGGCGAATAGCGGGGGGGCTGGATACGCAGTATTTT.

The CDR3 spells CASSLGGRANTEAFF. The CDR3, as DNA: TGCGCCAGCAGCTTGGGGGGCAGGGCTAACACTGAAGCTTTCTTT. The gene calls are TRBV5-1 and TRBJ1-1, with D maybe TRBD1 (5 bases). V dropped 0 bases and J dropped 2 bases, with 11 bases sitting between them. Per germline, CDR1 SGHRS and CDR2 YFSETQ. This CDR3 has 15 residues.

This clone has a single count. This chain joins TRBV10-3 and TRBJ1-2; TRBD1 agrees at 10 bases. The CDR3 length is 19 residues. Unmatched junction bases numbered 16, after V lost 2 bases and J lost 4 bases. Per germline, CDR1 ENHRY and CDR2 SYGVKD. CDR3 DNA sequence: TGTGCCATCAGTGAGACCTATACGACAGGGGGCGCATATTTCTATGGCTACACCTTC. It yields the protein CAISETYTTGGAYFYGYTF.

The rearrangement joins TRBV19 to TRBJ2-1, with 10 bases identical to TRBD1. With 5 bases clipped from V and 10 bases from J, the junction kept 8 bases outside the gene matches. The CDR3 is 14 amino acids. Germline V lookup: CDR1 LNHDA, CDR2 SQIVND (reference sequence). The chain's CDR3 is CASSGRQGAGEQFF. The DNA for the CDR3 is TGTGCCAGTAGTGGACGACAGGGGGCCGGAGAGCAGTTCTTC.

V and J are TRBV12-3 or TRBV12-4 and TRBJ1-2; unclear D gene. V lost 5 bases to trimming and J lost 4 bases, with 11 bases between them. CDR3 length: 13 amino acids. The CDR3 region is CASSPPIGYGYTF. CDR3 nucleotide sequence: TGTGCCAGCAGTCCCCCTATCGGCTATGGCTACACCTTC.

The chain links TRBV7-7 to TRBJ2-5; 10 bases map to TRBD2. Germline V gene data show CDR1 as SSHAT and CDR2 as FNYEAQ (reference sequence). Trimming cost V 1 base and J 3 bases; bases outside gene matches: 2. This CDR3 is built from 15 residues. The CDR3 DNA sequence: TGTGCCAGCAGCTTAGAACTAGCGGGGAAAGAGACCCAGTACTTC. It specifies CASSLELAGKETQYF.

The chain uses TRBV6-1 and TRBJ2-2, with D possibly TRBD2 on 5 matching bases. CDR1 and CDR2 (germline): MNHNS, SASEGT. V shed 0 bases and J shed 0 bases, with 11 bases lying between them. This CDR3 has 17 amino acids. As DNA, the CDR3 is TGTGCCAGCAGTGAAGCCGGAGGCGCCGCGAACACCGGGGAGCTGTTTTTT. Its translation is CASSEAGGAANTGELFF.

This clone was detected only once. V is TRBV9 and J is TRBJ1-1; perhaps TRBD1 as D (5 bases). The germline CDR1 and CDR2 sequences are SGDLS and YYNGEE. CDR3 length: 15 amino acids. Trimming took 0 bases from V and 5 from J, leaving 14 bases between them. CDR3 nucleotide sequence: TGTGCCAGCAGCGTAGCGCGGGGCGCGGGTACTGAAGCTTTCTTT. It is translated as CASSVARGAGTEAFF.

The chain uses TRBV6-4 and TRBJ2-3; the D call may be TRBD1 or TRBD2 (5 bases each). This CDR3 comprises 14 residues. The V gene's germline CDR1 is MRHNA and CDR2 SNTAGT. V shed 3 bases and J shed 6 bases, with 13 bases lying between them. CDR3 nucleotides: TGTGCCAGCAGTGAAGTCCTCTGGGGGGATACGCAGTATTTT. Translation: CASSEVLWGDTQYF.

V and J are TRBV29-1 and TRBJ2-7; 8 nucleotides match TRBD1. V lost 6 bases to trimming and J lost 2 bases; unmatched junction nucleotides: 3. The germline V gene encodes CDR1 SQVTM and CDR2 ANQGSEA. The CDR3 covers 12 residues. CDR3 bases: TGCAGCGTCACAGGGGGTACCTACGAGCAGTACTTC. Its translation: CSVTGGTYEQYF.

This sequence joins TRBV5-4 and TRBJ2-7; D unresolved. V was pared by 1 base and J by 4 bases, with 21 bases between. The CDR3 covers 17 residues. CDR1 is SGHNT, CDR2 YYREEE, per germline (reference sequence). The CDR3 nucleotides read TGTGCCAGCAGCTTGACCCAATGGCCCCCCACCGATTACGAGCAGTACTTC. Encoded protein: CASSLTQWPPTDYEQYF.